The next 3 T cell receptor beta chains were all read from a single sample in a study of blood T cells in healthy people across ages. With a J-beta primer mix and a sample-barcoded 5' primer, a second PCR ran roughly 6 to 11 cycles. Via MiXCR, TCRdb re-called the 5' RACE reads, giving one row per CDR3 protein. The sample yields 450,000 to 650,000 distinct CDR3 sequences, about 24% seen once. The data were also submitted as part of a second study, on T cells of mothers and their children.

Sample: blood. All receptors derive from a boy between 5 and 17 years old in good health.

The gene calls are TRBV7-9 and TRBJ2-5; D gene ambiguous. Germline V gives CDR1 SEHNR, CDR2 FQNEAQ (reference sequence). The CDR3 has 15 residues. V lost 2 bases, J lost 1 base, and 11 bases lay in between. CDR3 sequence reads: CASSLILQAQETQYF. CDR3 coding DNA: TGTGCCAGCAGCTTAATCTTGCAGGCCCAAGAGACCCAGTACTTC.

This clonotype was counted only a few times. The rearrangement joins TRBV29-1 to TRBJ2-1; tentative D call: TRBD2 (5 bases). The germline V gene encodes CDR1 SQVTM and CDR2 ANQGSEA. Trimming left V 4 bases short and J 0 bases short, with 13 bases between. The CDR3 loop spans 15 amino acids. The CDR3 reads CSVGRGSGSYNEQFF. The DNA for the CDR3 is TGCAGCGTTGGAAGAGGGTCCGGCTCCTACAATGAGCAGTTCTTC.

The chain joins TRBV10-3 to TRBJ1-2, with 7 bases that match TRBD1. V was clipped by 1 base and J by 4 bases; unmatched bases: 6. The CDR3 contains 15 residues. The germline gives CDR1 ENHRY, CDR2 SYGVKD. The CDR3 coding sequence is TGTGCCATCAGTGAGTATAGACAGGGACCCTATGGCTACACCTTC. This codes for CAISEYRQGPYGYTF.